What follows are 20 T cell receptor beta chains derived from one specimen sequenced in a study of cytomegalovirus exposure and HLA in healthy donors. The PCR employed 60 Vbeta primers together with 13 Jbeta primers. Only in-frame clones appear in the TCRdb table, and some are missing; sequencing was by immunoSEQ multiplex PCR. The sample has 100,000 to 150,000 clones, around 80% seen once; the top ten hold about 1.5%. What was sequenced was PBMCs. Receptors originate from a woman under 30 in good health and CMV-seronegative.

The chain combines TRBV5-1 with TRBJ1-1, with D possibly matching TRBD1 (5 bases). V lost 0 bases to trimming and J lost 1 base, with 7 bases between them. CDR1 and CDR2 (germline): SGHRS, YFSETQ. The CDR3 has 14 residues. Here the CDR3 reads CASSLGRANTEAFF. The CDR3 coding sequence is TGCGCCAGCAGCTTGGGCAGGGCGAACACTGAAGCTTTCTTT.

This clone came up a few times. The V call is TRBV7-7, the J call TRBJ2-7; 10 nucleotides align to TRBD2. CDR1 SSHAT and CDR2 FNYEAQ come from the germline V gene (reference sequence). This CDR3 spans 15 amino acids. V dropped 5 bases and J dropped 3; count of bases not matched to a gene: 7. The CDR3 DNA follows: TGTGCCAGCAGCCCAGGACTAGCGGAGGACTACGAGCAGTACTTC. Its protein is CASSPGLAEDYEQYF.

The chain joins TRBV10-3 to TRBJ1-3, with D uncertain. The CDR3 runs to 12 residues. Germline V gives CDR1 ENHRY, CDR2 SYGVKD. CDR3 residues: CAARATGNTIYF. CDR3 nucleotide sequence: TGTGCAGCCCGAGCAACCGGAAACACCATATATTTT.

The sample holds one count of this clone. The chain is built from TRBV7-6 and TRBJ2-1; TRBD2 agrees at 13 bases. The CDR3 has 16 amino acids. V was pared by 3 bases and J by 9 bases, with 8 bases of the junction left unmatched. In germline, CDR1 is SGHVS, CDR2 FNYEAQ. The CDR3 coding sequence is TGTGCCAGCAGCTTTGGACTAGCGGGAGAGGCCACTGAGCAGTTCTTC. This encodes CASSFGLAGEATEQFF.

V is TRBV30 and J is TRBJ2-5; D perhaps matches TRBD1 (6 bases). The CDR3 sequence is 12 residues long. Trimming left V 5 bases short and J 2 bases short, with 9 bases between. Looked up from germline, CDR1 is GTSNPN and CDR2 is SVGIG (reference sequence). The DNA for the CDR3 is TGTGCCTGGCAGGGGTTACAAGAGACCCAGTACTTC. Translation gives CAWQGLQETQYF.

The chain links TRBV9 to TRBJ2-7, with D maybe TRBD2 (6 bases). Per the germline V gene, CDR1 is SGDLS and CDR2 is YYNGEE. There are 15 residues in the CDR3. Trimming pared 4 bases from V and 3 bases from J, leaving 17 bases between. The CDR3 DNA is TGTGCCAGCAGCTTCAGTAGGCCGCGGGGCTACGAGCAGTACTTC. Encoded protein: CASSFSRPRGYEQYF.

Comments on this clone: This specimen includes other DNA sequences encoding the same CDR3. This sequence joins TRBV6-4 and TRBJ2-3, with D possibly being TRBD2 (6 bases). The CDR3 spans 15 residues. V was shortened by 3 bases and J by 1 base, with 11 bases between the two germline ends. Looked up from germline, CDR1 is MRHNA and CDR2 is SNTAGT. For the CDR3, the DNA is TGTGCCAGCAGTGAGGAGACGGGGGGCACAGATACGCAGTATTTT. This encodes CASSEETGGTDTQYF.

This clone has a single count. In DNA form, the CDR3 reads TGTGCCAGCAGCCCACAGGTTTGGACTGAAGCTTTCTTT. This codes for CASSPQVWTEAFF. The chain couples TRBV7-9 to TRBJ1-1; D possibly corresponds to TRBD1 (5 bases). Germline V gene sequence: CDR1 SEHNR, CDR2 FQNEAQ (reference sequence). V shed 5 bases and J shed 5 bases, with 12 bases lying between them. This CDR3 is built from 13 residues. Full variable domain (rest looked up from reference TRBV7-9 and TRBJ1-1): DTGVSQNPRHKITKRGQNVTFRCDPISEHNRLYWYRQTLGQGPEFLTYFQNEAQLEKSRLLSDRFSAERPKGSFSTLEIQRTEQGDSAMYLCASSPQVWTEAFFGQGTRLTVV.

This clone showed up just once. The J gene is TRBJ2-7, the V gene TRBV7-2, with D maybe TRBD1 (7 bases). The germline CDR1 and CDR2 sequences are SGHTA and FQGNSA. V shed 4 bases and J shed 5 bases, with 15 bases lying between them. CDR3 size: 14 residues. The CDR3 DNA is TGTGCCAGCAGCTGGGGGGACAGTGTCAACGAGCAGTACTTC. Translated, it gives CASSWGDSVNEQYF.

The chain combines TRBV6-1 with TRBJ2-3, with D possibly TRBD2 on 6 matching bases. The length of the CDR3 is 13 residues. V lost 3 bases to trimming and J lost 6 bases, with 10 bases between them. Germline CDR1 is MNHNS and CDR2 is SASEGT. The CDR3 reads CASSDQRGDTQYF. The DNA for the CDR3 is TGTGCCAGCAGTGACCAACGGGGGGATACGCAGTATTTT.

DNA of the CDR3: TGCAGCGTTGAGGGACTAGCGGGAATCTACGAGCAGTACTTC. This sequence encodes CSVEGLAGIYEQYF. The rearrangement links TRBV29-1 to TRBJ2-7; 13 bases align to TRBD2. Trimming cost V 3 bases and J 3 bases; bases outside gene matches: 2. From germline, CDR1 is SQVTM and CDR2 ANQGSEA. CDR3 size: 14 residues.

This clone was counted only a few times. The CDR3 sequence: CASSFQGVGELFF. The CDR3 nucleotides read TGTGCCAGCAGCTTCCAGGGGGTAGGGGAGCTGTTTTTT. The chain couples TRBV7-9 to TRBJ2-2; TRBD1 matches at 7 bases. Unmatched junction bases numbered 3, after V lost 3 bases and J lost 8 bases. The CDR3 length is 13 residues. Germline assignment: CDR1 SEHNR and CDR2 FQNEAQ (reference sequence). Full variable domain (outside the CDR3, taken from reference TRBV7-9 and TRBJ2-2): DTGVSQNPRHKITKRGQNVTFRCDPISEHNRLYWYRQTLGQGPEFLTYFQNEAQLEKSRLLSDRFSAERPKGSFSTLEIQRTEQGDSAMYLCASSFQGVGELFFGEGSRLTVL.

The rearrangement joins TRBV6-5 to TRBJ2-7; D remains unclear. Germline V lookup: CDR1 MNHEY, CDR2 SVGAGI. V was trimmed by 0 bases and J by 0 bases, leaving 12 bases between them. CDR3 length equals 16 residues. The CDR3 region has the DNA TGTGCCAGCAGTTACTCTGCCGAGGTTGCCTCCTACGAGCAGTACTTC. Encoded protein: CASSYSAEVASYEQYF.

The J gene is TRBJ2-1, the V gene TRBV13; TRBD2 aligns across 7 bases. V shed 6 bases, J shed 0 bases, and the junction held 5 bases outside the gene matches. The CDR3 is 15 amino acids. Looked up from germline, CDR1 is PRHDT and CDR2 is FYEKMQ (reference sequence). The chain's CDR3 is CASRAPSGSYNEQFF. DNA of the CDR3: TGTGCCAGCAGAGCCCCTAGCGGCTCCTACAATGAGCAGTTCTTC.

The chain couples TRBV4-2 to TRBJ2-7, with a tentative D call TRBD2 (6 bases). V lost 1 base, J lost 4 bases, and 17 bases lay in between. Germline CDR1 LGHNA, CDR2 YNFKEQ. The CDR3 extends over 16 amino acids. The DNA for the CDR3 is TGTGCCAGCAGCCAAGGGCCGAGCTCTGGGGGGTACGAGCAGTACTTC. Protein product: CASSQGPSSGGYEQYF.

The rearrangement uses TRBV5-1 and TRBJ2-5, with D perhaps TRBD2 (6 bases). The length of the CDR3 is 17 residues. Germline-derived CDR1 and CDR2 are SGHRS and YFSETQ. The V end lost 3 bases, the J end lost 2 bases, and 20 bases lay between the germline ends. CDR3 DNA: TGCGCCAGCAGCTACTCCACCTCGCGGAGGGGTCAAGAGACCCAGTACTTC. This gives the protein CASSYSTSRRGQETQYF.

The V gene is TRBV10-1, the J gene TRBJ2-7; the D gene is possibly TRBD1 (6 bases). The CDR3 sequence is 15 residues long. Deletions cut 5 bases from V and 10 bases from J, with 24 bases between. CDR1 and CDR2 from the germline V gene are WNHNN and SYGVQD (reference sequence). CDR3 residues: CASSTGPEATSRQYF. The CDR3 DNA is TGCGCCAGCAGTACAGGGCCTGAGGCTACGAGCAGACAGTACTTC.

This chain uses TRBV10-3 with TRBJ2-2; perhaps TRBD2 as D (6 bases). CDR1 ENHRY and CDR2 SYGVKD come from the germline V gene. CDR3 length: 13 residues. V lost 7 bases and J lost 5, with 11 bases in between. Here the CDR3 DNA reads TGTGCCATCACGGGAGTCGGAACCGGGGAGCTGTTTTTT. This translates into CAITGVGTGELFF.

The V call is TRBV4-2, the J call TRBJ1-5, with a possible D match to TRBD1 (5 bases). V was trimmed by 0 bases and J by 5 bases, leaving 11 bases between them. Germline V gene sequence: CDR1 LGHNA, CDR2 YNFKEQ. CDR3 length: 15 residues. The CDR3 reads CASSQDSGKYQPQHF. The CDR3 coding sequence is TGTGCCAGCAGCCAAGATTCAGGGAAATATCAGCCCCAGCATTTT.

This sequence joins TRBV18 and TRBJ2-7, with 11 positions matching TRBD2. V was pared by 0 bases and J by 0 bases, with 10 bases of the junction left unmatched. This CDR3 contains 19 residues. From germline, CDR1 is KGHSH and CDR2 LQKENI. CDR3 sequence reads: CASSPPWISGRESSYEQYF. The DNA for the CDR3 is TGTGCCAGCTCACCACCATGGATTAGCGGGAGGGAGAGCTCCTACGAGCAGTACTTC.